A selection of T cell receptor beta chains follows, all from one sample in a study of blood T cell repertoires in COVID-19. Generated by immunoSEQ multiplex PCR, the TCRdb table keeps only in-frame clones and is missing some. The sample lists 99,000 or so clones; over 80% were seen once. What was sequenced was peripheral blood. The receptors here all came from a man aged 45-65 years with acute or convalescent COVID-19. The CDR3 runs from the conserved cysteine through the conserved F or W. The order of the fields is V gene, D gene, J gene, clone size, CDR3 DNA, CDR3 protein. A D gene is named only where the DNA matches it firmly. Clone size is shown for a subset of rows, as once, few, many or a class of expanded clone.

TRBV6-1	TRBD2	TRBJ2-1	.	TGTGCCAGCAGTGAAAGGGGCGGGAGGCCCTACAATGAGCAGTTCTTC	CASSERGGRPYNEQFF
TRBV12-3/TRBV12-4	.	TRBJ2-4	.	TGTGCCAGCAGTATCGGGACAATTGGGACTCAGTACTTC	CASSIGTIGTQYF
TRBV3-1/TRBV3-2	.	TRBJ2-7	once	TGTGCCAGCAGCCAGTATGGACAGCCCTCCTACGAGCAGTACTTC	CASSQYGQPSYEQYF
TRBV5-1	.	TRBJ2-1	.	TGCGCCAGCAGCTTTTCTTACAATGAGCAGTTCTTC	CASSFSYNEQFF
TRBV28	.	TRBJ2-5	.	TGTGCCAGCAGTTTAGGAGGGTTCGACCGAGAGACCCAGTACTTC	CASSLGGFDRETQYF
TRBV18	TRBD2	TRBJ2-1	.	TGTGCCAGCTCACCGGGGACTAGTGTCCACAGCGAGCAGTTCTTC	CASSPGTSVHSEQFF
TRBV27	TRBD1	TRBJ1-4	.	TGTGCCAGCCGAGACCTCGACAGGGGACGTGAAAAACTGTTTTTT	CASRDLDRGREKLFF
TRBV19	TRBD1	TRBJ2-5	.	TGTGCCAGTGGCTCCGGGACAGGGCCCTCAGGAGAGACCCAGTACTTC	CASGSGTGPSGETQYF
TRBV28	TRBD2	TRBJ2-7	.	TGTGCCAGCAGCCCATGGGGAGGGTCGGTATACGAGCAGTACTTC	CASSPWGGSVYEQYF
TRBV5-6	TRBD1	TRBJ1-5	.	TGTGCCAGCAGCGCGAGAGGGACATCAGGGGGTCAGCCCCAGCATTTT	CASSARGTSGGQPQHF
TRBV19	TRBD1	TRBJ1-2	.	TGTGCCAGTAGTATTGGGACAGGGGGGTATGGCTACACCTTC	CASSIGTGGYGYTF
TRBV14	TRBD2	TRBJ2-3	.	TGTGCCAGCAGCCATCCTTCTAGCGGGGGCACAGATACGCAGTATTTT	CASSHPSSGGTDTQYF
TRBV28	TRBD1	TRBJ2-7	.	TGTGCCAGCAGTTTTTCGTCCGGACAGGGCGAACGGTGGCAGTACTTC	CASSFSSGQGERWQYF
TRBV4-1	TRBD1	TRBJ1-3	.	TGCGCCAGCAACCTCGTCGGGACAGACTCTGGAAACACCATATATTTT	CASNLVGTDSGNTIYF